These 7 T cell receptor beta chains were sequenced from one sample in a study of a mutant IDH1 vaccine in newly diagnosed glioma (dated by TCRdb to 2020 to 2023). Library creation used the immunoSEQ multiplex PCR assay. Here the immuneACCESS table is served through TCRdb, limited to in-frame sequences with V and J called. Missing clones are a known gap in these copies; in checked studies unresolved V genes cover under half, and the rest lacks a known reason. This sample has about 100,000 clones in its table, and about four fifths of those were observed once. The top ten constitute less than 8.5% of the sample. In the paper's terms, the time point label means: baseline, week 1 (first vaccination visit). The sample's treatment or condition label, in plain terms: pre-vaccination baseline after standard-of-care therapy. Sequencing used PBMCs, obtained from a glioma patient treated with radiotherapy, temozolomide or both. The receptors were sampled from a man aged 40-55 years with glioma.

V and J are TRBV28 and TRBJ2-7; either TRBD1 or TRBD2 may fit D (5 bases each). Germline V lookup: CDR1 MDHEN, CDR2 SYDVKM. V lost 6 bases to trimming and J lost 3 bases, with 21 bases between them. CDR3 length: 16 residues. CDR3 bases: TGTGCCAGCAGGGCGGGTAGGAGCAGGGTGGGCTACGAGCAGTACTTC. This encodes CASRAGRSRVGYEQYF.

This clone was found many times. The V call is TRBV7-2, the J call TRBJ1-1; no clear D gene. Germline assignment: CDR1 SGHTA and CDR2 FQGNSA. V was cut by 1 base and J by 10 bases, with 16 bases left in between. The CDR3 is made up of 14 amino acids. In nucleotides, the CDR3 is TGTGCCAGCAGCTTAGTAATTGAGGTACACGGAGCTTTCTTT. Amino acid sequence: CASSLVIEVHGAFF.

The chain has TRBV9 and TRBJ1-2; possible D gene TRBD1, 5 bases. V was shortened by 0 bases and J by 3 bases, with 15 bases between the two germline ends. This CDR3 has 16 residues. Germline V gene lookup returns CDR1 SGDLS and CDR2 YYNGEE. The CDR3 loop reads CASSVAPGAGDYGYTF. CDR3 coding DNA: TGTGCCAGCAGCGTAGCTCCCGGGGCAGGCGACTATGGCTACACCTTC.

This CDR3 is CASSFGPSGNTIYF. The CDR3, as DNA: TGTGCCAGCAGCTTTGGTCCCTCTGGAAACACCATATATTTT. This chain uses TRBV5-6 with TRBJ1-3; D unclear. From germline, CDR1 is SGHDT and CDR2 YYEEEE. The CDR3 is made up of 14 amino acids. Trimming cost V 2 bases and J 0 bases, with 6 bases left between them. The full variable domain, completed using reference TRBV5-6 and TRBJ1-3, is DAGVTQSPTHLIKTRGQQVTLRCSPKSGHDTVSWYQQALGQGPQFIFQYYEEEERQRGNFPDRFSGHQFPNYSSELNVNALLLGDSALYLCASSFGPSGNTIYFGEGSWLTVV.

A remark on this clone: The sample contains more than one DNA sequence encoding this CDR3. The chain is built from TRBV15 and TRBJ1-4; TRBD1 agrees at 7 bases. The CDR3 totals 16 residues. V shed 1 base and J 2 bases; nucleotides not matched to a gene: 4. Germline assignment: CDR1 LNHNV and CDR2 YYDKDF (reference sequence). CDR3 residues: CATSRVTGATNEKLFF. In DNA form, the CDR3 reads TGTGCCACCAGCAGAGTTACAGGGGCGACTAATGAAAAACTGTTTTTT.

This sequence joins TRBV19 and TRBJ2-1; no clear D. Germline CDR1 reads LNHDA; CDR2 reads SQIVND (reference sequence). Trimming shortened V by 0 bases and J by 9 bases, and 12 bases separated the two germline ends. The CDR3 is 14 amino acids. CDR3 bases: TGTGCCAGTAGTATAGATCCGAGTGGTGGTGAGCAGTTCTTC. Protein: CASSIDPSGGEQFF.

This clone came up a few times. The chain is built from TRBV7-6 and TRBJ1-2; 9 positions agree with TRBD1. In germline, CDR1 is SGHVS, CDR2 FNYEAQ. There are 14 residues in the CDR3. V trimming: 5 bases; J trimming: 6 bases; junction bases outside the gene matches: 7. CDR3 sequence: CASSGPGQGDGYTF. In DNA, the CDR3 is TGTGCCAGCAGCGGACCGGGACAGGGAGATGGCTACACCTTC.